These T cell receptor beta chains were read from a single sample in a study of CD8+CD57+ T cells in acquired aplastic anemia. TCRdb passed the reads through MiXCR, listing each CDR3 protein once. The sample contains around 430,000 distinct CDR3 sequences, approximately 32% of which appear only once. Source material: sorted CD4+, CD8+, or CD8+CD57+ T cells (not recorded which) from PBMCs. The origin of the receptors is a human donor with aplastic anemia. Each CDR3 is given with its conserved first and last residue. The order of the fields is J gene, CDR3 length, V gene, D gene, clone size, CDR3 protein, CDR3 DNA. The D gene is left open where the match is weak. Clone sizes are given selectively: once, few, many, or a class where the clone is expanded.

J gene: TRBJ1-1
CDR3 length: 13
V gene: TRBV19
D gene: .
clone size: .
CDR3 protein: CASVDRMNTEAFF
CDR3 DNA: TGTGCCAGTGTGGACCGAATGAACACTGAAGCTTTCTTT

J gene: TRBJ2-2
CDR3 length: 16
V gene: TRBV7-3
D gene: .
clone size: .
CDR3 protein: CASSPTRGRGTGELFF
CDR3 DNA: TGTGCCAGCAGTCCAACAAGGGGCCGGGGCACCGGGGAGCTGTTTTTT

J gene: TRBJ2-2
CDR3 length: 15
V gene: TRBV2
D gene: TRBD2
clone size: few
CDR3 protein: CASALAGGLTGELFF
CDR3 DNA: TGTGCCAGCGCGCTAGCGGGGGGGCTCACCGGGGAGCTGTTTTTT

J gene: TRBJ1-1
CDR3 length: 17
V gene: TRBV7-9
D gene: TRBD1
clone size: few
CDR3 protein: CASSLVGTGSQNTEAFF
CDR3 DNA: TGTGCCAGCAGCTTAGTCGGGACAGGAAGTCAGAACACTGAAGCTTTCTTT

J gene: TRBJ2-7
CDR3 length: 14
V gene: TRBV10-3
D gene: TRBD1
clone size: .
CDR3 protein: CASTPGTGGNEQYF
CDR3 DNA: TGTGCCTCAACCCCCGGGACAGGGGGAAACGAGCAGTACTTC

J gene: TRBJ2-6
CDR3 length: 17
V gene: TRBV24-1
D gene: .
clone size: many
CDR3 protein: CATSDLQIASGANVLTF
CDR3 DNA: TGTGCCACCAGTGATTTGCAAATTGCCTCTGGGGCCAACGTCCTGACTTTC

J gene: TRBJ1-2
CDR3 length: 14
V gene: TRBV30
D gene: TRBD1
clone size: .
CDR3 protein: CAWRRQGVPYGYTF
CDR3 DNA: TGTGCCTGGAGACGACAGGGGGTCCCCTATGGCTACACCTTC

J gene: TRBJ2-3
CDR3 length: 16
V gene: TRBV7-2
D gene: TRBD2
clone size: .
CDR3 protein: CAGSRPGGQVVDTQYF
CDR3 DNA: TGTGCCGGCAGCCGTCCGGGGGGGCAAGTTGTAGATACGCAGTATTTT

J gene: TRBJ1-2
CDR3 length: 14
V gene: TRBV5-1
D gene: TRBD1
clone size: many
CDR3 protein: CASSSGQGARGYTF
CDR3 DNA: TGCGCCAGCAGCTCCGGACAGGGGGCCCGTGGCTACACCTTC

J gene: TRBJ1-5
CDR3 length: 12
V gene: TRBV20-1
D gene: .
clone size: few
CDR3 protein: CSALDRLGPQHF
CDR3 DNA: TGCAGTGCCCTAGACAGGTTGGGGCCCCAGCATTTT

J gene: TRBJ1-1
CDR3 length: 14
V gene: TRBV10-3
D gene: TRBD1
clone size: .
CDR3 protein: CASTRDSRATEAFF
CDR3 DNA: TGTGCCAGCACCAGGGACAGCCGAGCCACTGAAGCTTTCTTT

J gene: TRBJ2-1
CDR3 length: 14
V gene: TRBV19
D gene: TRBD1
clone size: .
CDR3 protein: CASSNRGADNEQFF
CDR3 DNA: TGTGCCAGTAGTAACAGGGGGGCGGACAATGAGCAGTTCTTC

J gene: TRBJ1-1
CDR3 length: 14
V gene: TRBV19
D gene: .
clone size: .
CDR3 protein: CASSIRGVRTEAFF
CDR3 DNA: TGTGCCAGTAGTATACGGGGGGTCCGCACTGAAGCTTTCTTT

J gene: TRBJ2-1
CDR3 length: 14
V gene: TRBV20-1
D gene: .
clone size: .
CDR3 protein: CSVKSGPLDNEQFF
CDR3 DNA: TGCAGTGTCAAGAGCGGCCCCCTTGACAATGAGCAGTTCTTC

J gene: TRBJ1-2
CDR3 length: 12
V gene: TRBV27
D gene: .
clone size: few
CDR3 protein: CASKQGSNGYTF
CDR3 DNA: TGTGCCAGCAAACAGGGATCTAATGGCTACACCTTC

J gene: TRBJ1-5
CDR3 length: 14
V gene: TRBV20-1
D gene: .
clone size: many
CDR3 protein: CSARRGAGNQPQHF
CDR3 DNA: TGCAGTGCTAGACGAGGGGCGGGAAATCAGCCCCAGCATTTT

J gene: TRBJ1-2
CDR3 length: 13
V gene: TRBV7-2
D gene: .
clone size: many
CDR3 protein: CASSVDRRNGYTF
CDR3 DNA: TGTGCCAGCAGCGTCGACAGGCGAAATGGCTACACCTTC

J gene: TRBJ1-6
CDR3 length: 14
V gene: TRBV27
D gene: TRBD1
clone size: many
CDR3 protein: CASSLGGQSVHLHF
CDR3 DNA: TGTGCCAGCAGTTTGGGGGGACAGTCGGTTCACCTCCACTTT

J gene: TRBJ2-7
CDR3 length: 14
V gene: TRBV6-1
D gene: .
clone size: few
CDR3 protein: CASSVGQGRAEQYF
CDR3 DNA: TGTGCCAGCAGTGTGGGGCAGGGACGTGCCGAGCAGTACTTC

J gene: TRBJ2-3
CDR3 length: 17
V gene: TRBV20-1
D gene: TRBD2
clone size: few
CDR3 protein: CSARSSGNMKSTDTQYF
CDR3 DNA: TGCAGTGCTAGGTCTAGCGGGAACATGAAGAGCACAGATACGCAGTATTTT

J gene: TRBJ2-5
CDR3 length: 18
V gene: TRBV7-8
D gene: .
clone size: .
CDR3 protein: CASSLNPPRGSYQETQYF
CDR3 DNA: TGTGCCAGCAGCTTAAACCCCCCACGAGGGTCTTACCAAGAGACCCAGTACTTC

J gene: TRBJ2-5
CDR3 length: 15
V gene: TRBV7-2
D gene: TRBD2
clone size: few
CDR3 protein: CASSRLAGGLKTQYF
CDR3 DNA: TGTGCCAGCAGTAGACTAGCGGGGGGGCTTAAGACCCAGTACTTC

J gene: TRBJ2-1
CDR3 length: 16
V gene: TRBV15
D gene: .
clone size: .
CDR3 protein: CATSRDVGLGYNEQFF
CDR3 DNA: TGTGCCACCAGCAGAGATGTCGGTTTGGGTTACAATGAGCAGTTCTTC

J gene: TRBJ2-1
CDR3 length: 15
V gene: TRBV5-1
D gene: .
clone size: .
CDR3 protein: CASSPGLGLGNEQFF
CDR3 DNA: TGCGCCAGCAGCCCGGGACTTGGCCTGGGTAATGAGCAGTTCTTC

J gene: TRBJ1-4
CDR3 length: 14
V gene: TRBV25-1
D gene: TRBD1
clone size: many
CDR3 protein: CASSRQGTNEKLFF
CDR3 DNA: TGTGCCAGCAGTCGACAGGGAACTAATGAAAAACTGTTTTTT

J gene: TRBJ2-5
CDR3 length: 15
V gene: TRBV5-1
D gene: TRBD1
clone size: few
CDR3 protein: CASSLEDRGPETQYF
CDR3 DNA: TGCGCCAGCAGCTTGGAGGACAGGGGACCAGAGACCCAGTACTTC

J gene: TRBJ1-2
CDR3 length: 16
V gene: TRBV9
D gene: TRBD1
clone size: many
CDR3 protein: CASSVEAGGSSYGYTF
CDR3 DNA: TGTGCCAGCAGCGTAGAGGCAGGGGGGTCTAGCTATGGCTACACCTTC

J gene: TRBJ2-7
CDR3 length: 12
V gene: TRBV12-3/TRBV12-4
D gene: .
clone size: .
CDR3 protein: CASSYIGNEQYF
CDR3 DNA: TGTGCCAGCAGTTATATTGGGAACGAGCAGTACTTC

J gene: TRBJ1-5
CDR3 length: 11
V gene: TRBV20-1
D gene: .
clone size: many
CDR3 protein: CSARESEFQHF
CDR3 DNA: TGCAGTGCTAGAGAATCTGAGTTCCAGCATTTT

J gene: TRBJ1-2
CDR3 length: 14
V gene: TRBV19
D gene: .
clone size: many
CDR3 protein: CASSISGAKGGYTF
CDR3 DNA: TGTGCCAGTAGTATATCAGGTGCAAAGGGCGGCTACACCTTC

J gene: TRBJ1-1
CDR3 length: 12
V gene: TRBV3-1
D gene: .
clone size: few
CDR3 protein: CASSLDREKSFF
CDR3 DNA: TGTGCCAGCAGCCTCGACCGGGAGAAGTCTTTCTTT

J gene: TRBJ1-6
CDR3 length: 14
V gene: TRBV2
D gene: .
clone size: few
CDR3 protein: CATTPGLSNSPLHF
CDR3 DNA: TGTGCCACGACGCCGGGACTAAGCAATTCACCCCTCCACTTT

J gene: TRBJ1-6
CDR3 length: 14
V gene: TRBV20-1
D gene: .
clone size: many
CDR3 protein: CSVRDPSPSSPLHF
CDR3 DNA: TGCAGTGTGCGGGACCCCAGCCCGAGTTCACCCCTCCACTTT

J gene: TRBJ1-2
CDR3 length: 15
V gene: TRBV29-1
D gene: TRBD1
clone size: .
CDR3 protein: CSVRGTGELGYGYTF
CDR3 DNA: TGCAGCGTTAGGGGAACAGGGGAGCTAGGCTATGGCTACACCTTC

J gene: TRBJ2-5
CDR3 length: 14
V gene: TRBV11-2
D gene: .
clone size: .
CDR3 protein: CASNSVGQQETQYF
CDR3 DNA: TGTGCCAGCAACTCAGTGGGACAACAAGAGACCCAGTACTTC

J gene: TRBJ1-1
CDR3 length: 15
V gene: TRBV10-3
D gene: .
clone size: many
CDR3 protein: CAISESQTENTEAFF
CDR3 DNA: TGTGCCATCAGTGAGTCGCAGACAGAGAACACTGAAGCTTTCTTT

J gene: TRBJ2-1
CDR3 length: 14
V gene: TRBV12-3/TRBV12-4
D gene: .
clone size: few
CDR3 protein: CASSFTRDYNEQFF
CDR3 DNA: TGTGCCAGCAGTTTCACTCGGGACTACAATGAGCAGTTCTTC

J gene: TRBJ1-2
CDR3 length: 14
V gene: TRBV10-3
D gene: TRBD1
clone size: many
CDR3 protein: CAISEQGARYGYTF
CDR3 DNA: TGTGCCATCAGTGAACAGGGGGCCAGGTATGGCTACACCTTC